This is a list of T cell receptor beta chains from one sample in a study of T cells in tuberculosis. Here immunoSEQ multiplex PCR was the method, and the copy in TCRdb shows in-frame clones only, minus some. The sample records around 60,000 clones, around 81% being singletons. The source material was CD1b-GMM tetramer-negative cells sorted from PBMCs. The receptors originated from an adult woman with latent tuberculosis. Each CDR3 is given with its conserved first and last residue. Fields, in order: clone size, J gene, V gene, D gene, CDR3 DNA, CDR3 protein. D genes are given only for firm matches. The size entry is marked missing in some rows and otherwise reads once, few, many or a size class.

>.|TRBJ1-3|TRBV7-8|.
TGTGCCAGCAGCTTAAAGCCGCAGGGCGACTCTGGAAACACCATATATTTT
CASSLKPQGDSGNTIYF
>.|TRBJ2-5|TRBV2|.
TGTGCCAGCAGTGAAGACGGGGCGGGGTGGGTTGAGACCCAGTACTTC
CASSEDGAGWVETQYF
>.|TRBJ1-4|TRBV4-1|.
TGCGCCAGCAGCCAAGCTAGAGAGGTCTCTAATGAAAAACTGTTTTTT
CASSQAREVSNEKLFF
>.|TRBJ2-3|TRBV28|TRBD2
TGTGCCAGCAGTCCCTACCTCGGGGGGGCGGGCACAGATACGCAGTATTTT
CASSPYLGGAGTDTQYF
>.|TRBJ1-3|TRBV28|TRBD1
TGTGCCAGCAACTACCTGAGAGGGACAGGGGGAAACACCATATATTTT
CASNYLRGTGGNTIYF
>.|TRBJ1-2|TRBV6-1|TRBD1
TGTGCCAGCAACCTCAGGACAGGGGATTATGGCTACACCTTC
CASNLRTGDYGYTF
>few|TRBJ2-2|TRBV7-9|.
TGTGCCAGCAGCTTAGACGTAGGAGCGGGCGGGGAGCTGTTTTTT
CASSLDVGAGGELFF
>.|TRBJ1-3|TRBV7-2|.
TGTGCCAGCAGCCGCGATGGGGCGTCAGGAAACACCATATATTTT
CASSRDGASGNTIYF
>.|TRBJ2-1|TRBV10-3|TRBD2
TGTGCCATCAGTGAAGGTGCGGGAGAGTTCAATGAGCAGTTCTTC
CAISEGAGEFNEQFF
>.|TRBJ2-7|TRBV7-5|.
TGTGCCAGAAGCCTGACATCTCCCTACGAGCAGTACTTC
CARSLTSPYEQYF
>few|TRBJ2-7|TRBV6-5|.
TGTGCCAGCAGTGAAGGGGGAGCGTCCGGCGAGCAGTACTTC
CASSEGGASGEQYF
>.|TRBJ2-2|TRBV11-1|TRBD1
TGTGCCAGCAGCTACTGGTCCGGGACAGGCAACACCGGGGAGCTGTTTTTT
CASSYWSGTGNTGELFF
>.|TRBJ2-1|TRBV5-1|.
TGCGCCAGCAGCTTGACATCCAATGAGCAGTTCTTC
CASSLTSNEQFF
>few|TRBJ2-5|TRBV9|TRBD1
TGTGCCAGCAGCCCTCGGACAGGGGCCTTGAGGGAGACCCAGTACTTC
CASSPRTGALRETQYF
>.|TRBJ2-3|TRBV2|.
TGTGCCAGCGGACTAAGCACAGATACGCAGTATTTT
CASGLSTDTQYF
>.|TRBJ2-3|TRBV4-1|TRBD2
TGCGCCAGCAGCCAAGATTGGGGGACTAGCGGGAGGCGGACTACGCAGTATTTT
CASSQDWGTSGRRTTQYF
>.|TRBJ1-2|TRBV6-1|.
TGTGTCGCAGGGGTGGGCTACACCTTC
CVAGVGYTF
>.|TRBJ2-2|TRBV5-1|TRBD1
TGCGCCAGCAGCTTTAGGGGACAGGGTGCCGGGGAGCTGTTTTTT
CASSFRGQGAGELFF
>.|TRBJ2-3|TRBV19|TRBD2
TGTGCCAGTAAGGCGGGAGGGACTGGGGATACGCAGTATTTT
CASKAGGTGDTQYF
>.|TRBJ1-1|TRBV5-1|TRBD1
TGCGCCAGCAGGATACAGGGGGCGAACACTGAAGCTTTCTTT
CASRIQGANTEAFF
>.|TRBJ2-7|TRBV5-6|TRBD2
TGTGCCAGCAGCGCGCCCAGCGGGAGATCCTACGAGCAGTACTTC
CASSAPSGRSYEQYF
>.|TRBJ2-5|TRBV27|.
TGTGCCAGCAGGGACCAGGGGCAAGAGACCCAGTACTTC
CASRDQGQETQYF
>.|TRBJ2-6|TRBV19|TRBD1
TGTGCCAGTAGTATTCCCGGGACAGGGAGCCCCTCTGGGGCCAACGTCCTGACTTTC
CASSIPGTGSPSGANVLTF
>.|TRBJ2-4|TRBV29-1|TRBD2
TGCAGCGTTGAAGCGCGGGAGGGCCCAAACATTCAGTACTTC
CSVEAREGPNIQYF
>.|TRBJ2-2|TRBV9|.
TGTGCCAGCAGCGTAACGGCAGGCACCGGGGAGCTGTTTTTT
CASSVTAGTGELFF
>.|TRBJ2-1|TRBV13|TRBD1
TGTGCCAGCAGCTTAGGGACAGGGACCCCCAATGAGCAGTTCTTC
CASSLGTGTPNEQFF
>.|TRBJ1-3|TRBV10-2|TRBD1
TGCGCCAGTGCCGCTCACAGGGGATCTGAAAACACCATATATTTT
CASAAHRGSENTIYF
>once|TRBJ1-1|TRBV11-2|.
TGTGCCAGCAGTAGCGGGGGGGCCAACACTGAAGCTTTCTTT
CASSSGGANTEAFF
>.|TRBJ2-5|TRBV14|.
TGTGCCAGCAGCCAGCGACATCTCCCCCCCGAGACCCAGTACTTC
CASSQRHLPPETQYF
>.|TRBJ1-3|TRBV19|.
TGTGCCAGTAGAGACTGGAGCTCTGGAAACACCATATATTTT
CASRDWSSGNTIYF
>.|TRBJ2-1|TRBV6-4|TRBD1
TGTGCCAGCAGTCAGGGCCCGGGACAGTTCTCCTACAATGAGCAGTTCTTC
CASSQGPGQFSYNEQFF
>.|TRBJ1-5|TRBV7-2|.
TGTGCCAGCAGACCCCCGGGGAATCAGCCCCAGCATTTT
CASRPPGNQPQHF
>.|TRBJ1-4|TRBV5-1|TRBD1
TGCGCCAGCAGCCCCTCGACAGGGGGAAATCAAAAACTGTTTTTT
CASSPSTGGNQKLFF
>.|TRBJ1-2|TRBV6-9|.
TGTGCCAGCAGTTATTCGGGGGCCGGGGGCTACACCTTC
CASSYSGAGGYTF
>once|TRBJ2-3|TRBV7-2|.
TGTGCCAGCAGCCAATCGGGTTTGGGCACAGATACGCAGTATTTT
CASSQSGLGTDTQYF
>.|TRBJ2-6|TRBV6-1|TRBD2
TGTGCCAGCAGAACGGGGGGCTCTGGGGCCAACGTCCTGACTTTC
CASRTGGSGANVLTF
>.|TRBJ1-2|TRBV29-1|.
TGCAGCGTTGAAGAAGGAGCTGGCTACACCTTC
CSVEEGAGYTF
>.|TRBJ2-7|TRBV6-1|.
TGTGCCAGCAGTGTAGGTGTCAGGGCTTACGAGCAGTACTTC
CASSVGVRAYEQYF
>.|TRBJ1-6|TRBV11-3|.
TGTGCCAGCAGCAATCGTGGACAGACGAATTCACCCCTCCACTTT
CASSNRGQTNSPLHF
>.|TRBJ2-1|TRBV29-1|.
TGCAGCAGCCCAGGGGGGCTCCAGAATGAGCAGTTCTTC
CSSPGGLQNEQFF
>.|TRBJ1-4|TRBV30|TRBD1
TGTGCCTGGAGTGTTCCAGGGGGCTACGAAAAACTGTTTTTT
CAWSVPGGYEKLFF
>.|TRBJ1-2|TRBV6-5|TRBD1
TGTGCCAGCAGTTACCCAGACAGGGTTGGCTACACCTTC
CASSYPDRVGYTF
>.|TRBJ1-1|TRBV19|.
TGTGCCAGTGCCACAGACACTGAAGCTTTCTTT
CASATDTEAFF
>.|TRBJ2-2|TRBV7-2|.
TGTGCCAGCAGCCACCCTGGGACTCCTCCGACCGGGGAGCTGTTTTTT
CASSHPGTPPTGELFF
>.|TRBJ1-2|TRBV11-2|.
TGTGCCAGCAGCCAGACAGTCCTCTATGGCTACACCTTC
CASSQTVLYGYTF
>once|TRBJ2-7|TRBV19|.
TGTGCCAGTAGCACCAGAGGATACGAGCAGTACTTC
CASSTRGYEQYF
>.|TRBJ2-7|TRBV4-1|TRBD1
TGCGCCAGCAGCCCCACCCGGACAGGGACCTACGAGCAGTACTTC
CASSPTRTGTYEQYF
>.|TRBJ1-1|TRBV7-9|.
TGTGCCAGCAGCTCCCACAGGGACCACACTGAAGCTTTCTTT
CASSSHRDHTEAFF
>.|TRBJ2-2|TRBV5-1|.
TGCGCCAGCAGCTTCCACAGCACCGGGGAGCTGTTTTTT
CASSFHSTGELFF
>once|TRBJ2-7|TRBV2|TRBD1
TGTGCCAGCAGTCCCGACAGGGGCTACGAGCAGTACTTC
CASSPDRGYEQYF